This T cell receptor beta chain was documented in a study of cytomegalovirus exposure and HLA in healthy donors. In the PCR, 60 Vbeta and 13 Jbeta primers were used. Sequenced by immunoSEQ multiplex PCR; TCRdb stores in-frame clones only, minus some. The sample has 120,000 or so clones; around 83% are singletons. The length of the CDR3 is 14 residues. CDR1 SQVTM and CDR2 ANQGSEA come from the germline V gene. V was cut by 3 bases and J by 6 bases, with 15 bases left in between. The donors were healthy bone marrow donors. Sequencing input: PBMCs. This receptor was identified in a woman in her sixties or seventies in good health and CMV-seropositive. The chain combines TRBV29-1 with TRBJ1-5; D is unresolved. DNA of the CDR3: TGCAGCGTTGACGAACCACAGTCGACTCAGCCCCAGCATTTT. Its translation is CSVDEPQSTQPQHF.